This TCR beta chain stems from a study of technical replicates of blood from several donors (dated by TCRdb to between 2016 and 2019). Receptor libraries were prepared by the immunoSEQ multiplex PCR assay. TCRdb carries this immuneACCESS record with in-frame sequences only. Its versions omit some clonotypes, under half of them owing to an unresolved V gene in the studies checked, with the rest unexplained. This sample comprises 87,000 or so clones, roughly 94% of them detected only once. Clones ranked in the top ten supply 0.27% of the sample. This clone was seen more than once but under ten times. What antigen it recognizes has not been identified. One base away there is no much larger clone; base qualities are not given. V loses 6 bases of germline sequence and J loses 1 base, and the interval between the two ends is 6 bases. The CDR3 holds 12 amino acids from the cysteine to the phenylalanine. The kept DNA is CDR3 alone, 36 bases in frame from the first base. CDR1 and CDR2 (LNHDA, SQIVND) derive from the germline V gene (reference sequence).

Here the chain combines TRBV19 and TRBJ1-1; the D gene remains uncertain. Sequenced sample: T cells isolated from PBMCs. The sequence came from a human donor in good health. The CDR3 corresponds to CASRIGNTEAFF. In nucleotide form, the sequence is TGTGCCAGTAGGATCGGGAACACTGAAGCTTTCTTT. Reference TRBV19 and TRBJ1-1 proteins supply the regions before and after the CDR3; the full variable domain is: DGGITQSPKYLFRKEGQNVTLSCEQNLNHDAMYWYRQDPGQGLRLIYYSQIVNDFQKGDIAEGYSVSREKKESFPLTVTSAQKNPTAFYLCASRIGNTEAFFGQGTRLTVV.